The present entry profiles one T cell receptor beta chain with its context. The antigen is unknown. Trimming shortened V by 4 bases and J by 6 bases, and 10 bases separated the two germline ends. Germline CDR1 is DFQATT and CDR2 is SNEGSKA (reference sequence). This CDR3 contains 11 residues. These data belong to a study of chemoradiotherapy in HPV16-positive cancers. Across the study: Candidate HPV-specific clones and shared TCR motifs came from a couple of HPV16-positive patients.

Libraries were prepared by immunoSEQ multiplex PCR; TCRdb keeps only in-frame clonotypes and omits some of them. Among roughly 5,200 clones, roughly 81% were seen once, and the ten largest hold roughly 10%. Study-wide findings and caveats: In HPV16-positive patients, HPV-responsive T-cell expansion tracked better recurrence-free survival. Candidate HPV-specific clones and E7-related TCR motifs grew in tumor during treatment.

This TCR came from a human donor with HPV-associated anogenital cancer. The chain uses TRBV20-1 and TRBJ2-7; D gene ambiguous. Sequenced here: tumor tissue, sampled from a patient who underwent chemoradiotherapy. This CDR3 reads CSANPLGEQYF. CDR3 in DNA: TGCAGTGCTAATCCCCTAGGCGAGCAGTACTTC.